Shown below are 13 T cell receptor beta chains from a single sample sequenced in a study of blood T cell repertoires in COVID-19. The method was immunoSEQ multiplex PCR; TCRdb's version includes in-frame clones alone and lacks a portion of them. The sample holds around 60,000 clones; approximately 75% are singletons and the top ten take about 15%. The source material was peripheral blood. The receptors were sampled from a man at least 80 years old with acute or convalescent COVID-19.

The V gene is TRBV6-5, the J gene TRBJ1-2, with 7 bases matching TRBD1. The J segment lost 7 bases and the V segment lost 9 bases, leaving 11 bases of the junction unmatched. The CDR3 length is 13 residues. Germline-derived CDR1 and CDR2 are MNHEY and SVGAGI. CDR3 sequence reads: CASGQELRSGYTF. CDR3 DNA: TGTGCCAGTGGACAGGAGCTAAGGAGTGGCTACACCTTC.

The V and J genes are TRBV30 and TRBJ2-3, with D unclear. The ends were cut back, 0 bases at V and 3 bases at J, with 7 bases in the middle. This CDR3 contains 13 residues. Germline V gives CDR1 GTSNPN, CDR2 SVGIG (reference sequence). The CDR3 protein is CAWSVRETDTQYF. The CDR3 nucleotides read TGTGCCTGGAGTGTACGAGAAACAGATACGCAGTATTTT.

The genes are TRBV4-1 and TRBJ1-1, with a tentative D call TRBD1 (6 bases). Trimming took off 6 bases at V and 1 base at J, with 15 bases between the two ends. Germline CDR1 is MGHRA and CDR2 is YSYEKL. CDR3 length: 15 amino acids. CDR3 sequence: CASRTYRVANTEAFF. CDR3 nucleotides: TGCGCCAGCAGAACATACAGGGTGGCGAACACTGAAGCTTTCTTT.

The rearrangement joins TRBV7-2 to TRBJ2-3, with 7 bases that match TRBD2. V was pared by 3 bases and J by 3 bases, with 12 bases of the junction left unmatched. The CDR3 sequence is 17 residues long. The germline CDR1 and CDR2 sequences are SGHTA and FQGNSA. Here the CDR3 reads CASSFTGGGGSTDTQYF. The DNA for the CDR3 is TGTGCCAGCAGCTTCACGGGTGGCGGGGGATCGACAGATACGCAGTATTTT.

The chain uses TRBV10-3 and TRBJ1-1; possible D gene TRBD1, 5 bases. The CDR3 consists of 13 residues. Germline CDR1 is ENHRY and CDR2 is SYGVKD. Trimming removed 10 bases from V and 1 base from J, with 13 bases in between. The CDR3 DNA follows: TGTGCCACCGGGGGGGACTCGAACACTGAAGCTTTCTTT. Protein: CATGGDSNTEAFF.

This clone was recorded once. The chain employs TRBV2 and TRBJ2-5, with 8 bases lining up with TRBD1. V lost 10 bases and J lost 5; bases outside the gene matches: 9. The CDR3 totals 13 residues. Germline CDR1 is SNHLY and CDR2 is FYNNEI. In DNA form, the CDR3 reads TGTGCCACGGGACAGGCGGTCATGGAGACCCAGTACTTC. Protein product: CATGQAVMETQYF.

V usage is TRBV6-6 and J usage is TRBJ2-5, with 9 bases identical to TRBD2. J gave up 1 base and V 6 bases, and 3 bases lay outside the gene matches. Per germline, CDR1 MNHNY and CDR2 SVGAGI (reference sequence). The CDR3 sequence is 14 residues long. The CDR3 sequence: CASRPGLAQETQYF. DNA of the CDR3: TGTGCCAGCAGACCGGGACTAGCCCAAGAGACCCAGTACTTC.

The rearrangement links TRBV30 to TRBJ1-3, with no clear D. V was trimmed by 2 bases and J by 4 bases, leaving 12 bases between them. CDR3 size: 14 residues. Per the germline V gene, CDR1 is GTSNPN and CDR2 is SVGIG (reference sequence). The CDR3 is CAWSKRILGNTIYF. The CDR3 DNA sequence: TGTGCCTGGAGTAAGCGAATTCTCGGAAACACCATATATTTT.

The chain couples TRBV5-5 to TRBJ1-1; perhaps TRBD1 as D (6 bases). The germline CDR1 and CDR2 sequences are SGHKS and YYEKEE (reference sequence). V shed 3 bases and J shed 1 base, with 16 bases lying between them. The CDR3 length is 16 residues. The CDR3 loop reads CASSSHPKDRNTEAFF. In DNA, the CDR3 is TGTGCCAGCAGCTCCCATCCGAAGGACAGGAACACTGAAGCTTTCTTT.

The chain couples TRBV5-1 to TRBJ1-1, with TRBD1 matching 8 bases. Germline CDR1 reads SGHRS; CDR2 reads YFSETQ. V shed 3 bases and J 0 bases; nucleotides not matched to a gene: 4. The CDR3 sequence is 15 residues long. CDR3 nucleotides: TGCGCCAGCAGCTGGGGGACAGGACTGAACACTGAAGCTTTCTTT. Translated, it gives CASSWGTGLNTEAFF.

The rearrangement uses TRBV18 and TRBJ1-2; D is ambiguous. V was trimmed by 6 bases and J by 4 bases, leaving 9 bases between them. This CDR3 contains 12 residues. Germline V lookup: CDR1 KGHSH, CDR2 LQKENI. CDR3 in DNA: TGTGCCAGCTCCCCCGGTACCTATGGCTACACCTTC. This encodes CASSPGTYGYTF.

The V gene is TRBV6-6, the J gene TRBJ1-5, with D unresolved. V was clipped by 5 bases and J by 7 bases, with 9 bases between them. The V gene's germline CDR1 is MNHNY and CDR2 SVGAGI (reference sequence). This CDR3 has 12 residues. The CDR3, as DNA: TGTGCCAGCAGTCCCAATGGCCAGCCCCAGCATTTT. It is translated as CASSPNGQPQHF.

V is TRBV5-4 and J is TRBJ1-2, with 7 bases matching TRBD1. V shed 1 base, J shed 0 bases, and the junction held 6 bases outside the gene matches. The CDR3 runs to 16 residues. Germline V lookup: CDR1 SGHNT, CDR2 YYREEE (reference sequence). CDR3 sequence (DNA): TGTGCCAGCAGCTTGCCGGGACAGCAAGCTAACTATGGCTACACCTTC. Its protein is CASSLPGQQANYGYTF.